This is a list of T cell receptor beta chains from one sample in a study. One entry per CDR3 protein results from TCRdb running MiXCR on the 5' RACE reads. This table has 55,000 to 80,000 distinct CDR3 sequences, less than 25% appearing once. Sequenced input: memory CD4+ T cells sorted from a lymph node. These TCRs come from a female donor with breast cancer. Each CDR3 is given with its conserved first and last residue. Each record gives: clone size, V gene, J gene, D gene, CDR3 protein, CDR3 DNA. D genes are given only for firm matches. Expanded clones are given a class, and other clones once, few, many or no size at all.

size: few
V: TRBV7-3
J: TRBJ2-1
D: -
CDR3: CASSLELGTNEQFF
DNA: TGTGCCAGCAGCTTAGAACTAGGAACCAATGAGCAGTTCTTC

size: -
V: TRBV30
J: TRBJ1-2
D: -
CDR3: CAWSVINSDYGYTF
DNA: TGTGCCTGGAGTGTGATTAACAGTGACTATGGCTACACCTTC

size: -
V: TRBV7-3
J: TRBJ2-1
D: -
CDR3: CASSNSLSNEQFF
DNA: TGTGCCAGCAGCAACTCCTTAAGCAATGAGCAGTTCTTC

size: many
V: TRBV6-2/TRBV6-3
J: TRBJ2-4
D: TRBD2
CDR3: CASSSRTSANIQYF
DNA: TGTGCCAGCAGTTCCCGGACTAGCGCAAACATTCAGTACTTC

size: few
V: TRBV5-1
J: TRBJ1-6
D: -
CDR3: CASRDNLGSPLHF
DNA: TGCGCCAGCAGGGACAATCTTGGTTCACCCCTCCACTTT

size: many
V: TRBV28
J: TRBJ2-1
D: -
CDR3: CASISSSYNEQFF
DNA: TGTGCCAGCATTAGCAGCTCCTACAATGAGCAGTTCTTC

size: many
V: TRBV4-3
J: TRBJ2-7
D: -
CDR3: CASSQDLSERGRTYEQYF
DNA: TGCGCCAGCAGCCAAGATCTTTCAGAGAGGGGAAGGACCTACGAGCAGTACTTC

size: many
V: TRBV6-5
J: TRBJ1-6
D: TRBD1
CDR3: CASSLGGNRGTPLHF
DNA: TGTGCCAGCAGTTTAGGGGGGAACAGGGGGACACCCCTCCACTTT

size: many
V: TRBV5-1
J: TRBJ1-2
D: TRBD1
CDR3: CASSPGQGTIGGYTF
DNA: TGCGCCAGCAGCCCGGGACAGGGGACGATCGGTGGCTACACCTTC

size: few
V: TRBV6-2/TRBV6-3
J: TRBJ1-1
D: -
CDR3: CASSYSQVVAEAFF
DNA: TGTGCCAGCAGTTACTCACAGGTTGTCGCTGAAGCTTTCTTT

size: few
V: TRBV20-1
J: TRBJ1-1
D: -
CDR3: CSARVSGSLNTEAFF
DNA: TGCAGTGCTAGAGTTAGCGGCAGCCTGAACACTGAAGCTTTCTTT

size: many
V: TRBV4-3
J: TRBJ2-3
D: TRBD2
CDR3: CASSQEAQAGGPWVTDTQYF
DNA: TGCGCCAGCAGCCAAGAGGCCCAAGCGGGGGGGCCGTGGGTGACAGATACGCAGTATTTT

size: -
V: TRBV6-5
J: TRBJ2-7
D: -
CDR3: CASSSYREYEQYF
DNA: TGTGCCAGCAGTTCATACAGGGAATACGAGCAGTACTTC

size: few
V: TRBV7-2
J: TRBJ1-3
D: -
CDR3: CASSEYLSSGNTIYF
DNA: TGTGCCAGCAGCGAATATTTGAGCTCTGGAAACACCATATATTTT

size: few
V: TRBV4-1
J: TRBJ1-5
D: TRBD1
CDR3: CASSPNNLGTASNQPQHF
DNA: TGCGCCAGCAGCCCTAATAACCTAGGGACAGCGAGCAATCAGCCCCAGCATTTT

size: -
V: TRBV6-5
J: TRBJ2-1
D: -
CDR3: CASRETVSYNEQFF
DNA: TGTGCCAGCAGGGAAACGGTCTCCTACAATGAGCAGTTCTTC

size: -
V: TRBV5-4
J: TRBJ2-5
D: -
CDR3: CASSSPGAETQYF
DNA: TGTGCCAGCAGCTCACCGGGGGCAGAGACCCAGTACTTC

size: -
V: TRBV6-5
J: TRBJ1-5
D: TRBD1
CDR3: CASSQQGPGPQHF
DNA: TGTGCCAGCAGTCAACAGGGGCCGGGGCCCCAGCATTTT

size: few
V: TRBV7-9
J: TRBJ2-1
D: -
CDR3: CASSETEGQFF
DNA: TGTGCCAGCAGCGAGACAGAGGGGCAGTTCTTC

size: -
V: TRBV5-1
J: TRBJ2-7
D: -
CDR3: CASSADPGLFLQQYF
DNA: TGCGCCAGCAGCGCTGATCCGGGCCTATTCTTGCAGCAGTACTTC

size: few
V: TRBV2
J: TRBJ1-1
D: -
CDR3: CASSERSEAFF
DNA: TGTGCCAGCAGTGAAAGGTCTGAAGCTTTCTTT

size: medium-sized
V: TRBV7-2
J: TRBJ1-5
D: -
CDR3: CASSLMAGSNQPQHF
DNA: TGTGCCAGCAGCTTAATGGCGGGTAGCAATCAGCCCCAGCATTTT